These 5 T cell receptor beta chains share one sample of origin, sequenced in a study of response to subunit inactivated influenza vaccine. A single record per CDR3 protein comes from TCRdb applying MiXCR to the RT-PCR reads. The sample records about 780,000 distinct CDR3 sequences, roughly 20% being singletons. This material consisted of PBMCs from blood, taken roughly 5 days after vaccination. Receptor source: a man aged 45-65 years who received an inactivated influenza vaccine.

This sequence joins TRBV5-1 and TRBJ2-7, with 7 bases lining up with TRBD2. V lost 0 bases and J lost 0; bases outside the gene matches: 6. The CDR3 contains 16 residues. Germline CDR1 and CDR2: SGHRS and YFSETQ. This CDR3 is CASSLAGGGSSYEQYF. For the CDR3, the DNA is TGCGCCAGCAGCTTGGCCGGTGGCGGGAGCTCCTACGAGCAGTACTTC.

The rearrangement uses TRBV12-3 or TRBV12-4 and TRBJ2-5; D is unresolved. V lost 2 bases, J lost 2 bases, and 12 bases lay in between. The CDR3 is 15 amino acids. The CDR3 region is CASSLFFTAQETQYF. In DNA, the CDR3 is TGTGCCAGCAGTTTATTTTTTACTGCTCAAGAGACCCAGTACTTC.

There are a few counts of this clonotype. The rearrangement uses TRBV5-1 and TRBJ1-1; 7 nucleotides agree with TRBD1. From germline, CDR1 is SGHRS and CDR2 YFSETQ. CDR3 length equals 15 residues. V gave up 0 bases and J gave up 0 bases; unmatched junction bases: 2. The CDR3 reads CASSLVGQVNTEAFF. CDR3 DNA: TGCGCCAGCAGCTTGGTAGGACAGGTGAACACTGAAGCTTTCTTT.

Only a few counts were recorded for this clonotype. This chain connects TRBV25-1 to TRBJ2-7; 8 bases align to TRBD2. The germline V gene encodes CDR1 MGHDK and CDR2 SYGVNS. The CDR3 length is 16 residues. V was clipped by 4 bases and J by 2 bases; unmatched bases: 10. The CDR3 region is CASSVSAGVGAYEQYF. The DNA of the CDR3 is TGTGCCAGCAGTGTCTCAGCGGGAGTGGGGGCCTACGAGCAGTACTTC.

For this clonotype: One junction end disagrees with the germline gene, perhaps due to a read error. The chain joins TRBV29-1 to TRBJ2-3; no definite D call. The germline V gene has CDR1 SQVTM and CDR2 ANQGSEA. The CDR3 contains 12 residues. The CDR3 DNA sequence: TGCATCGTTGCCGGGCACACAGATACGCAGTATTTT. Protein sequence: CIVAGHTDTQYF.